The T cell receptor beta chain under discussion was sequenced for a study of regulatory T cells in long-lasting Graves disease. CDR3 regions were amplified by Arm-PCR using iRepertoire HTBI primers to build TCR beta libraries. MiXCR was run by TCRdb on the multiplex PCR reads, yielding one entry per CDR3 protein. In the table there are around 460,000 distinct CDR3 sequences, approximately 15% of which are singletons. This clonotype has a count of ten or more. V was clipped by 3 bases and J by 6 bases; unmatched bases: 9. Germline CDR1 reads MDHEN; CDR2 reads SYDVKM. The CDR3 runs 15 residues. Sample time point: newly diagnosed GD, antithyroid drugs for less than 3 months. Extracted RNA from PBMCs served as the source of the TCR library. The sample was also reused in another study, on T cells in Graves' hyperthyroidism and ophthalmopathy. In that study: The hyperthyroidism patients had all been newly diagnosed, and their disease duration was under 2 months. Their ages ranged from 18 to 65 years. During a first-round RT-PCR of the TCR CDR3, the HTBI primer set was used.

This receptor was identified in a woman between 50 and 59 years old with Graves disease. The sample here was peripheral blood mononuclear cells (PBMCs), taken at new diagnosis, from a patient treated with antithyroid drugs. The chain has TRBV28 and TRBJ1-1, with TRBD1 identical over 8 bases. CDR3 coding DNA: TGTGCCAGCAGTTTCCCAAGACAGGGGTTGGCTGAAGCTTTCTTT. Translating it yields CASSFPRQGLAEAFF.